What follows is one T cell receptor beta chain and its context. The assay was immunoSEQ multiplex PCR, and TCRdb's table has in-frame clones only and misses some. The sample shows a few hundred thousand clones, around 84% of them seen only once. The data are from a study of blood T cell repertoires in COVID-19. This CDR3 comprises 17 residues. Deletions cut 4 bases from V and 2 bases from J, with 18 bases between. CDR1 SNHLY and CDR2 FYNNEI come from the germline V gene. Participants' own reports of clinical history determined their cohort assignment. The V call is TRBV2, the J call TRBJ1-5; a possible D gene is TRBD1 (6 bases). The sample taken for sequencing was PBMCs or T cells enriched from blood (not recorded which). This receptor was obtained from a man aged 40-49 years who had been exposed to COVID-19. CDR3 DNA sequence: TGTGCCAGCAGTGGAGACGTTGGGGGCGCCGGCAATCAGCCCCAGCATTTT. This gives the protein CASSGDVGGAGNQPQHF.